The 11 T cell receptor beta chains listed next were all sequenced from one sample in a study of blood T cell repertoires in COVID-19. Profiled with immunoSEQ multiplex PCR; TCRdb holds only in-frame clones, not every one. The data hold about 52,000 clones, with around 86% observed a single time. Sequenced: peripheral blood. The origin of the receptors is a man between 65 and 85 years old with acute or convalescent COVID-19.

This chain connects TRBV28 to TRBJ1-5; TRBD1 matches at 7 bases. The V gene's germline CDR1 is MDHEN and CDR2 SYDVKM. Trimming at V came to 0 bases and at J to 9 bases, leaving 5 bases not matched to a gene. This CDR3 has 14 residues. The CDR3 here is CASSLWEGAGPQHF. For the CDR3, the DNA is TGTGCCAGCAGTTTATGGGAGGGGGCAGGGCCCCAGCATTTT. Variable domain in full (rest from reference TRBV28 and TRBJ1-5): DVKVTQSSRYLVKRTGEKVFLECVQDMDHENMFWYRQDPGLGLRLIYFSYDVKMKEKGDIPEGYSVSREKKERFSLILESASTNQTSMYLCASSLWEGAGPQHFGDGTRLSIL.

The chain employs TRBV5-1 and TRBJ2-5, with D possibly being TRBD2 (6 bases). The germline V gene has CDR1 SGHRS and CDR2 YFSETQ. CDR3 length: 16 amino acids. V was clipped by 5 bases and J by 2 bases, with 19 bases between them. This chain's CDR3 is CASRVAATVSQETQYF. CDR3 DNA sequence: TGCGCCAGCAGGGTAGCGGCGACCGTCTCTCAAGAGACCCAGTACTTC.

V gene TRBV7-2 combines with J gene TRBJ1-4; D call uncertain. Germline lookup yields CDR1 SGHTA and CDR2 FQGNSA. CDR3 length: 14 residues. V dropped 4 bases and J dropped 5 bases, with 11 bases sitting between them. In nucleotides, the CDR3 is TGTGCCAGCAGCTACAGAGAATCCAATGAAAAACTGTTTTTT. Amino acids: CASSYRESNEKLFF. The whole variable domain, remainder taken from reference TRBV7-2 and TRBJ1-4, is GAGVSQSPSNKVTEKGKDVELRCDPISGHTALYWYRQSLGQGLEFLIYFQGNSAPDKSGLPSDRFSAERTGGSVSTLTIQRTQQEDSAVYLCASSYRESNEKLFFGSGTQLSVL.

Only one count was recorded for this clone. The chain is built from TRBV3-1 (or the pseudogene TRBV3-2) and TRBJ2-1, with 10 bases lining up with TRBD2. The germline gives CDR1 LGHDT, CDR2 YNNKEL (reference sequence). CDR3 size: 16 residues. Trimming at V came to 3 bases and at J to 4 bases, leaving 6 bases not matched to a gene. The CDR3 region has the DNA TGTGCCAGCAGCCACGAAGCGGGAGGGCCTTACAATGAGCAGTTCTTC. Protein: CASSHEAGGPYNEQFF.

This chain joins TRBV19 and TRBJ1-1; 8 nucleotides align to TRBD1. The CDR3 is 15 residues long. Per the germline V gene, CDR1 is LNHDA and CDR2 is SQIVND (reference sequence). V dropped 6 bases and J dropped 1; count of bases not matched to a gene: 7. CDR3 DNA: TGTGCCAGTAGCACCAGGGGGCTGGGGAACACTGAAGCTTTCTTT. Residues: CASSTRGLGNTEAFF.

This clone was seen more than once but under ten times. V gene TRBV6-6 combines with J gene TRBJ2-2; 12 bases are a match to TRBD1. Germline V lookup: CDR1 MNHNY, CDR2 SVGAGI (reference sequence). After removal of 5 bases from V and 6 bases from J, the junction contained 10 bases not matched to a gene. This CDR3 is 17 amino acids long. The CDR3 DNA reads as TGTGCCAGCAGTCTGGGACAGGGGGCAATACGGCCCGGGGAGCTGTTTTTT. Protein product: CASSLGQGAIRPGELFF.

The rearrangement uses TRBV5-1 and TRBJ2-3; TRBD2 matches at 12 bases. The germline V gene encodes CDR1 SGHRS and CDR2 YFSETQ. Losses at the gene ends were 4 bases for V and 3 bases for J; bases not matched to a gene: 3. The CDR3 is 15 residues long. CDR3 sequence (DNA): TGCGCCAGCAGCATGACTAGCGGGAGTACAGATACGCAGTATTTT. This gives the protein CASSMTSGSTDTQYF.

The CDR3 region has the DNA TGTGCCAGCAGCCAAGGCCTAGCGGGGGGCTGGCCCTACGAGCAGTACGTC. Translated, it gives CASSQGLAGGWPYEQYV. This chain connects TRBV3-1 (or the pseudogene TRBV3-2) to TRBJ2-7, with 11 positions matching TRBD2. Germline lookup yields CDR1 LGHDT and CDR2 YNNKEL (reference sequence). The CDR3 runs to 17 residues. V gave up 1 base and J gave up 2 bases; unmatched junction bases: 7.

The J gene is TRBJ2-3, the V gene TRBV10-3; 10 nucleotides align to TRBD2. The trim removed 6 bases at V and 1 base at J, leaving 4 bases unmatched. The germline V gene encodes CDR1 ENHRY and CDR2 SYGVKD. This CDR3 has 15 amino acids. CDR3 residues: CAIRTGTSGTDTQYF. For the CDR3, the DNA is TGTGCCATCAGGACCGGGACTAGCGGCACAGATACGCAGTATTTT.

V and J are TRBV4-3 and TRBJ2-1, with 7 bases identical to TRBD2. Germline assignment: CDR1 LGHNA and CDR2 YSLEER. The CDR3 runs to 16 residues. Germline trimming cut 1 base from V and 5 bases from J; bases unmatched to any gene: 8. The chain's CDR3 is CASSQGLSSGDNEQFF. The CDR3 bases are TGCGCCAGCAGCCAAGGTTTGTCTAGCGGAGACAATGAGCAGTTCTTC.

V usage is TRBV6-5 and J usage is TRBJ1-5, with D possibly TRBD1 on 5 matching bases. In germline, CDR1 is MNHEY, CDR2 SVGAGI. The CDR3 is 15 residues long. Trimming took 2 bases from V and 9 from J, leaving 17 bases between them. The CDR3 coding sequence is TGTGCCAGCAGTTACGCGGGAGACAGTGAAATGCCCCAGCATTTT. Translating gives CASSYAGDSEMPQHF.